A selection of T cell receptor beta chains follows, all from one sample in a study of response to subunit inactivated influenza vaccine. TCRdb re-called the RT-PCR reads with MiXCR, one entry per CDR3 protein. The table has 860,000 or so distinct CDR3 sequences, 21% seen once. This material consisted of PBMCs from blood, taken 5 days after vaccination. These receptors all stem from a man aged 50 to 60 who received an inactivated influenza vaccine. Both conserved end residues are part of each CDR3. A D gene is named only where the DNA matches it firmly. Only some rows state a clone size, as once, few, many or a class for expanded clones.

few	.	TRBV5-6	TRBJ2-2	CASSGSRVPGELFF	TGTGCCAGCAGCGGGTCCAGGGTCCCCGGGGAGCTGTTTTTT
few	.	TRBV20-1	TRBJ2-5	CSANRETQYF	TGCAGTGCTAACAGGGAGACCCAGTACTTC
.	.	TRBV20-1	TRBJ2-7	CSARVALEASDYEQYF	TGCAGTGCTAGAGTCGCCCTGGAGGCTAGCGACTACGAGCAGTACTTC
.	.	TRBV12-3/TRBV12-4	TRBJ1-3	CASTPLLMSGNTIYF	TGTGCCAGCACCCCGCTCCTGATGTCTGGAAACACCATATATTTT
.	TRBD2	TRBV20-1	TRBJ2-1	CSASLTGGRFGEQFF	TGCAGTGCTAGTTTGACGGGAGGGCGGTTTGGTGAGCAGTTCTTC
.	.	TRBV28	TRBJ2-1	CASSFSRASRAHEQFF	TGTGCCAGCAGTTTCTCTCGGGCTAGCCGTGCCCATGAGCAGTTCTTC
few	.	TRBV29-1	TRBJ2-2	CSVEGTENTGELFF	TGCAGCGTGGAGGGAACGGAAAACACCGGGGAGCTGTTTTTT
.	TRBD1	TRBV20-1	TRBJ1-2	CSAGPGQGFNYGYTF	TGCAGTGCCGGGCCGGGACAGGGATTTAACTATGGCTACACCTTC
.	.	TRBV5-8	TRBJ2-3	CASSLSLTESISTDTQYF	TGTGCCAGCAGCTTGTCGTTGACGGAGAGCATAAGCACAGATACGCAGTATTTT
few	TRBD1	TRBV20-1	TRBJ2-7	CSAKSVGTAYEQYF	TGCAGTGCCAAGTCTGTGGGGACAGCCTACGAGCAGTACTTC
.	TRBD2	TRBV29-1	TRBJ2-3	CSVRLAGHTDTQYF	TGCAGCGTTCGACTAGCGGGGCACACAGATACGCAGTATTTT
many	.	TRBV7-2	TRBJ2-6	CASSPDIYGANVLTF	TGTGCCAGCAGCCCCGACATCTATGGGGCCAACGTCCTGACTTTC
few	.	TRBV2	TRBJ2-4	CASSVLAKNIQYF	TGTGCCAGCTCCGTGCTAGCCAAAAACATTCAGTACTTC
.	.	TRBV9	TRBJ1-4	CASSAGTGTTPTVTEKLFF	TGTGCCAGCAGCGCAGGAACCGGGACAACCCCCACGGTTACTGAAAAACTGTTTTTT
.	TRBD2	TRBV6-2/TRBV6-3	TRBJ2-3	CATQSRENFGTQYF	TGTGCCACCCAATCGCGGGAGAATTTTGGTACGCAGTATTTT
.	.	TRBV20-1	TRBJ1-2	CSARCIHGYTF	TGCAGTGCTAGATGCATTCACGGCTACACCTTC
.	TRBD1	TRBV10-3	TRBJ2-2	CAISRDRDTGELFF	TGTGCCATCAGCCGGGACAGGGATACCGGGGAGCTGTTTTTT
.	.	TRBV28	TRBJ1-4	CASSLGGQRNEKLFF	TGTGCCAGCAGCCTGGGGGGACAACGTAATGAAAAACTGTTTTTT
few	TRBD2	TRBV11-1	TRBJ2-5	CASSYRGTSEFPQETQYF	TGTGCCAGCAGCTACCGTGGGACTAGCGAGTTTCCTCAAGAGACCCAGTACTTC
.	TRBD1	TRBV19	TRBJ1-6	CASNPGQGFSPLHF	TGTGCCAGTAACCCGGGACAGGGTTTTTCACCCCTCCACTTT
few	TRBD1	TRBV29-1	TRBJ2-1	CSALGQTYNEQFF	TGCAGCGCTCTGGGACAGACCTACAATGAGCAGTTCTTC
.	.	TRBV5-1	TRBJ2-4	CASSLVRQDVTAKNIQYF	TGCGCCAGCAGCTTGGTAAGACAGGACGTTACGGCCAAAAACATTCAGTACTTC
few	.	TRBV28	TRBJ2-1	CASSRLEGSYNEQFF	TGTGCCAGCAGTCGGCTAGAAGGTTCCTACAATGAGCAGTTCTTC
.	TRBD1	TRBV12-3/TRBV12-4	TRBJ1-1	CASSPNRGQSTEAFF	TGTGCCAGCAGTCCGAACAGGGGGCAGAGCACTGAAGCTTTCTTT
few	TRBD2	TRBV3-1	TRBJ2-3	CASSQDPAGATDTQYF	TGTGCCAGCAGCCAAGATCCAGCGGGGGCCACAGATACGCAGTATTTT
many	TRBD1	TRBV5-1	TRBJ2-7	CASSYGQGLYEQYF	TGCGCCAGCAGCTACGGACAGGGACTCTACGAGCAGTACTTC
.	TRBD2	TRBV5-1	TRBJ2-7	CASSLGLAGALSYEQYF	TGCGCCAGCAGCTTGGGTCTAGCGGGGGCCCTTTCCTACGAGCAGTACTTC
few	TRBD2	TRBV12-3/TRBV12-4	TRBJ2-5	CASLKRLAGDPRMQETQYF	TGTGCCAGCCTAAAGAGACTAGCGGGGGACCCACGCATGCAAGAGACCCAGTACTTC
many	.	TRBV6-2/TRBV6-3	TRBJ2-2	CASRGSNTGELFF	TGTGCCAGCCGGGGGTCGAACACCGGGGAGCTGTTTTTT
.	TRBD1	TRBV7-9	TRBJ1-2	CASSSSGQLPRWTF	TGTGCCAGCAGCTCATCGGGACAGCTACCCCGGTGGACCTTC
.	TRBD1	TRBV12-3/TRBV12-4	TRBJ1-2	CASSRQGAVGYTF	TGTGCCAGCAGTCGTCAGGGGGCGGTTGGCTACACCTTC
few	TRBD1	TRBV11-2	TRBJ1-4	CASSQRLFGDRGSTNEKLFF	TGTGCCAGCAGCCAGCGGTTGTTCGGGGACAGGGGTTCGACTAATGAAAAACTGTTTTTT
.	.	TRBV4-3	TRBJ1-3	CASSQELTFSGNTIYF	TGCGCCAGCAGCCAAGAACTGACCTTCTCTGGAAACACCATATATTTT
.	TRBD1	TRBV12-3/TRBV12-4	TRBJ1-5	CASSPYRGSQPQHF	TGTGCCAGCAGTCCCTACAGGGGGTCCCAGCCCCAGCATTTT
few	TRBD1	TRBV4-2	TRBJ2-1	CASSSRVGQAVNEQFF	TGTGCCAGCAGCTCAAGGGTGGGACAGGCAGTCAATGAGCAGTTCTTC
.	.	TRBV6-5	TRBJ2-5	CASSYGQPQETQYF	TGTGCCAGCAGTTACGGACAGCCTCAAGAGACCCAGTACTTC
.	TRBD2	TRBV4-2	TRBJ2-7	CASSREGTSSSYEQYF	TGTGCCAGCAGCCGGGAGGGGACGTCAAGCTCCTACGAGCAGTACTTC
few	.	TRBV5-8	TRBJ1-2	CASSSGTAVYGYTF	TGTGCCAGCAGCTCAGGGACGGCAGTCTATGGCTACACCTTC
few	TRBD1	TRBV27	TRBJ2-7	CASSSGTEVYEQYF	TGTGCCAGCAGTTCCGGGACAGAGGTTTACGAGCAGTACTTC
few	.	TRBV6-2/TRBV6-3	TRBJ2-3	CATVAVYTDTQYF	TGTGCCACCGTGGCGGTCTACACAGATACGCAGTATTTT
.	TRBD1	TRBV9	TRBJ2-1	CASSERTGRQFF	TGTGCCAGCAGCGAACGGACAGGGAGGCAGTTCTTC
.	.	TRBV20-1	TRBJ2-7	CSARASGGLSITYEQYF	TGCAGTGCTAGAGCCTCCGGGGGCCTCTCGATTACCTACGAGCAGTACTTC
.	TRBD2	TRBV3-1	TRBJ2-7	CASSPRGLAGTYEQYF	TGTGCCAGCAGCCCGCGCGGACTAGCGGGAACCTACGAGCAGTACTTC
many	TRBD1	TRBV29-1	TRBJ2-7	CSVEEDRGRPYEQYF	TGCAGCGTTGAAGAAGACAGGGGGCGACCCTACGAGCAGTACTTC
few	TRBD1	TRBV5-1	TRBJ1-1	CASKGASFTEAFF	TGCGCCAGCAAGGGGGCTAGTTTTACTGAAGCTTTCTTT
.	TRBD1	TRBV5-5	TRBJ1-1	CASSPFGTGLGEAFF	TGTGCCAGCAGCCCCTTCGGGACAGGCTTAGGCGAAGCTTTCTTT
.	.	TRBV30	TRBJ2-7	CAWSVPGISYEQYF	TGTGCCTGGAGTGTTCCAGGAATCTCCTACGAGCAGTACTTC
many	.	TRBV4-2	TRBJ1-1	CASSQVSVMNTEAFF	TGTGCCAGCAGCCAAGTTTCAGTTATGAACACTGAAGCTTTCTTT
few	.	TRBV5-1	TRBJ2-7	CASSSRDGSSYEQYF	TGCGCCAGCAGCTCCCGGGACGGCAGCTCCTACGAGCAGTACTTC